Listed below are T cell receptor beta chains from one sample, sequenced in a study of T-cell memory formation after mild COVID-19. In TCRdb, the 5' RACE reads were re-called with MiXCR into one record per CDR3 protein. The profile shows roughly 610,000 distinct CDR3 sequences, roughly a sixth of them singletons. Material for sequencing was PBMCs or a T cell subset sorted from them (not recorded which). These receptors were collected from an adult woman who had mild COVID-19 (a few samples of this study predate the infection). Cell type and time point are not known. CDR3s include the opening cysteine and the closing phenylalanine or tryptophan. A D gene is named only where the DNA matches it firmly. The size field is filled for only some rows; it gives once, few, many or a size class.

abundance,v_gene,j_gene,d_gene,CDR3aa,CDR3nt
.,TRBV6-5,TRBJ1-1,.,CASSPLDRNTEAFF,TGTGCCAGCAGTCCTCTGGACAGGAACACTGAAGCTTTCTTT
few,TRBV7-9,TRBJ2-5,TRBD2,CASSVRLAEWETQYF,TGTGCCAGCAGCGTACGACTAGCGGAATGGGAGACCCAGTACTTC
few,TRBV19,TRBJ1-1,.,CASSSGNLFMNTEAFF,TGTGCCAGTAGTAGTGGAAACCTTTTCATGAACACTGAAGCTTTCTTT
.,TRBV19,TRBJ1-3,.,CASSIPGASIYF,TGTGCCAGTAGTATCCCAGGCGCCTCCATATATTTT
few,TRBV20-1,TRBJ1-6,TRBD1,CSARDWEDRVSPLHF,TGCAGTGCTAGAGATTGGGAGGACAGGGTTTCACCCCTCCACTTT
few,TRBV5-5,TRBJ1-4,TRBD1,CASSLGDSEKLFF,TGTGCCAGCAGCTTGGGGGACAGTGAAAAACTGTTTTTT
.,TRBV18,TRBJ1-1,TRBD1,CASSLSDRVYTEAFF,TGTGCCAGCTCACTTTCGGACAGGGTGTACACTGAAGCTTTCTTT
few,TRBV20-1,TRBJ1-3,.,CSARDRTGSSGNTIYF,TGCAGTGCTAGAGATAGGACGGGATCCTCTGGAAACACCATATATTTT
.,TRBV19,TRBJ2-7,.,CASSMRDRATEQYF,TGTGCCAGTAGTATGCGGGACCGCGCCACCGAGCAGTACTTC
many,TRBV2,TRBJ1-1,.,CASRPATGAFF,TGTGCATCGAGACCGGCCACTGGAGCTTTCTTT
.,TRBV6-6,TRBJ2-1,TRBD2,CASSRRTSRNEQFF,TGTGCCAGCAGTCGCCGGACTAGTCGTAATGAGCAGTTCTTC
.,TRBV5-6,TRBJ1-2,.,CATRGPNYGYTF,TGTGCCACCCGGGGACCTAACTATGGCTACACCTTC
few,TRBV5-5,TRBJ1-2,.,CASSLAGGPYGYTF,TGTGCCAGCAGCTTGGCCGGGGGACCCTATGGCTACACCTTC
.,TRBV18,TRBJ2-7,.,CASATEGRYTYEQYF,TGTGCCAGCGCCACTGAGGGCAGGTACACCTACGAGCAGTACTTC
.,TRBV20-1,TRBJ2-5,.,CSAKRTGREETQYF,TGCAGTGCTAAAAGGACAGGGAGGGAAGAGACCCAGTACTTC
.,TRBV27,TRBJ2-1,.,CASSFSRANEQFF,TGTGCCAGCAGTTTTTCCAGGGCGAATGAGCAGTTCTTC